This passage covers 3 T cell receptor beta chains from one sample sequenced in a study of shared clonotypes between healthy human individuals. As defined, naive CD8 cells were CD45RO-negative and positively selected for CCR7, with terminally differentiated effector memory CD45RA+ cells excluded. Generated by immunoSEQ multiplex PCR, the TCRdb table keeps only in-frame clones and is missing some. The table includes roughly 2.1 million clones, approximately 94% detected once. The sample comprised naive CD8+ T cells from PBMCs. The receptors were sampled from a man between 18 and 35 years old in good health. Some clones in this sample may be carry-over from other donors' samples.

The chain uses TRBV9 and TRBJ1-1; no clear D. The CDR3 is 13 residues long. V lost 4 bases, J lost 7 bases, and 14 bases lay in between. Germline CDR1 and CDR2: SGDLS and YYNGEE. The CDR3 sequence: CASSPNAILEAFF. CDR3 DNA sequence: TGTGCCAGCAGCCCAAATGCTATACTTGAAGCTTTCTTT.

The chain recombines TRBV7-2 with TRBJ2-7, with D possibly TRBD2 on 5 matching bases. There are 12 residues in the CDR3. Per germline, CDR1 SGHTA and CDR2 FQGNSA. Trimming took off 5 bases at V and 6 bases at J, with 11 bases between the two ends. CDR3 sequence (DNA): TGTGCCAGCAGCCACCGGGATAGCGAGCAGTACTTC. Translated: CASSHRDSEQYF.

V usage is TRBV4-1 and J usage is TRBJ2-3; 11 bases map to TRBD2. The V gene end was trimmed by 0 bases and the J gene end by 3 bases; junction bases not matched to a gene: 20. This CDR3 has 22 residues. Germline V CDR1 and CDR2: MGHRA, YSYEKL. For the CDR3, the DNA is TGCGCCAGCAGCCAAGAGGGAGCGGAACTAGCGGGAGCGAGGGACGAGACAGATACGCAGTATTTT. Its translation is CASSQEGAELAGARDETDTQYF.